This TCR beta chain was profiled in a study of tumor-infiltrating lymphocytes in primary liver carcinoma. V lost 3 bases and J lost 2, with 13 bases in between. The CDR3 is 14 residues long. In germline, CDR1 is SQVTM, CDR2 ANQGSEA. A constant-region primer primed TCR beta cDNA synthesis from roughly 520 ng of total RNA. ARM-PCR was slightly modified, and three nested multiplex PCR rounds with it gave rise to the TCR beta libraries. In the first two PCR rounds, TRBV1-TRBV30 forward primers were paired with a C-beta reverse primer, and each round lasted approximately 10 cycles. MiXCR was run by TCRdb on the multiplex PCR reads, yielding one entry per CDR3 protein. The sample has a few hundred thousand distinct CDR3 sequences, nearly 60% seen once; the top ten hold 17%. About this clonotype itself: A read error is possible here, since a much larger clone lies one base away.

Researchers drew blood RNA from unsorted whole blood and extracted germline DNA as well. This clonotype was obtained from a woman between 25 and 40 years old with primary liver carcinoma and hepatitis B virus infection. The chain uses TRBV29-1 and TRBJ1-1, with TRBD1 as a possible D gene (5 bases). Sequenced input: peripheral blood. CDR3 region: CSVELRDANTEAFF. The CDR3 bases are TGCAGCGTTGAGTTGAGGGACGCAAACACTGAAGCTTTCTTT.